The clone carrying this T cell receptor beta chain was recorded many times. Its antigen is undetermined. This sample was included in a study of CD8 T cells in ankylosing spondylitis. Broader study findings: CD8+ by phenotype, disease-linked clones were relatively rare in peripheral blood. Within ankylosing spondylitis blood, a TCR beta motif made up of seven to nine highly homologous variants appeared to be characteristic.

5'-RACE, quantitative and with molecular barcodes, yielded the TCR beta libraries. TCRdb fed the 5' RACE reads into MiXCR, producing one record per CDR3 protein. This table has some 120,000 distinct CDR3 sequences, 6.5% to 9% appearing once. The V and J ends lost 5 bases and 0 bases respectively, with 14 bases between them. The CDR3 is 15 residues long. Germline V lookup: CDR1 SEHNR, CDR2 FQNEAQ (reference sequence). The receptor was derived from a male donor with ankylosing spondylitis or in good health (not recorded which). Sequenced input: blood, either unsorted or a sorted T cell fraction (not recorded which). V is TRBV7-9 and J is TRBJ2-7; D ambiguous. CDR3 protein: CASSPTHPSSYEQYF. CDR3 in DNA: TGTGCCAGCAGCCCTACACACCCGAGCTCCTACGAGCAGTACTTC. The whole variable domain, remainder taken from reference TRBV7-9 and TRBJ2-7, is DTGVSQNPRHKITKRGQNVTFRCDPISEHNRLYWYRQTLGQGPEFLTYFQNEAQLEKSRLLSDRFSAERPKGSFSTLEIQRTEQGDSAMYLCASSPTHPSSYEQYFGPGTRLTVT.